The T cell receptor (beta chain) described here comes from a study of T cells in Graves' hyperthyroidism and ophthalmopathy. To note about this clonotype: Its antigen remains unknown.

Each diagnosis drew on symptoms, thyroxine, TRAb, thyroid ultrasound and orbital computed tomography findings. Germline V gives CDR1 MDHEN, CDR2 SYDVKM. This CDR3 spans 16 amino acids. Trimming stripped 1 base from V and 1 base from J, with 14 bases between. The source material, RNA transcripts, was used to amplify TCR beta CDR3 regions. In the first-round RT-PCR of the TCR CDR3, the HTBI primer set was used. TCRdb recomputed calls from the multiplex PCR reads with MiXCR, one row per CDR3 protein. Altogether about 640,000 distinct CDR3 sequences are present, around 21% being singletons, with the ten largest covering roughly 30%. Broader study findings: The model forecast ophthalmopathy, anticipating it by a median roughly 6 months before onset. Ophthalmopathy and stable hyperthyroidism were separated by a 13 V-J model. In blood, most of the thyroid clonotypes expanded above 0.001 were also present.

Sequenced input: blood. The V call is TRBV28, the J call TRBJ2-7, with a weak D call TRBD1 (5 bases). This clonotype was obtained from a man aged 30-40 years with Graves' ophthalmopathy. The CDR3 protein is CASSLLRWGVSYEQYF. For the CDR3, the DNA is TGTGCCAGCAGTTTATTAAGGTGGGGCGTTTCCTACGAGCAGTACTTC.